A selection of T cell receptor beta chains follows, all from one sample in a study of sequential checkpoint blockade in melanoma. TCRdb's table, derived via immunoSEQ multiplex PCR, lists solely in-frame clones and lacks some. Here the sample spans more than 9,500 clones, around 73% being singletons. Sequencing used CD8+ T cells sorted from blood (inferred from file names), obtained from a patient given nivolumab and ipilimumab in sequence. These receptors were obtained from a human donor with melanoma. The CDR3 runs from the conserved cysteine through the conserved F or W. Each record gives: CDR3 protein, CDR3 DNA, J gene, clone size, D gene, V gene. The D gene is left open where the match is weak. A row's size may be missing; if present it is once, few, many or a size class.

CDR3 protein: CASSALAGVKGETQYF
CDR3 DNA: TGTGCCAGCAGTGCACTAGCGGGAGTGAAGGGAGAGACCCAGTACTTC
J gene: TRBJ2-5
clone size: .
D gene: TRBD2
V gene: TRBV6-1

CDR3 protein: CASSVGSGTGYEQYF
CDR3 DNA: TGTGCCAGCAGCGTAGGAAGCGGGACGGGTTACGAGCAGTACTTC
J gene: TRBJ2-7
clone size: .
D gene: TRBD2
V gene: TRBV9

CDR3 protein: CASSLGLAGYNEQFF
CDR3 DNA: TGTGCCAGCAGTTTAGGACTAGCGGGATACAATGAGCAGTTCTTC
J gene: TRBJ2-1
clone size: .
D gene: TRBD2
V gene: TRBV27

CDR3 protein: CASSRLAGDHEQFF
CDR3 DNA: TGCGCCAGCAGCCGACTAGCGGGAGACCATGAGCAGTTCTTC
J gene: TRBJ2-1
clone size: .
D gene: TRBD2
V gene: TRBV4-1

CDR3 protein: CASSPRTGGIYGYTF
CDR3 DNA: TGTGCCAGCAGTCCAAGGACAGGGGGAATCTATGGCTACACCTTC
J gene: TRBJ1-2
clone size: few
D gene: TRBD1
V gene: TRBV27

CDR3 protein: CASSPGAGGTTEAFF
CDR3 DNA: TGTGCCAGTAGTCCCGGGGCAGGGGGGACCACTGAAGCTTTCTTT
J gene: TRBJ1-1
clone size: .
D gene: TRBD1
V gene: TRBV19

CDR3 protein: CASSSAGGSYEQYF
CDR3 DNA: TGTGCCAGCAGTTCGGCAGGGGGGTCCTACGAGCAGTACTTC
J gene: TRBJ2-7
clone size: .
D gene: .
V gene: TRBV27

CDR3 protein: CSVRAGTSETQYF
CDR3 DNA: TGCAGCGTTAGAGCCGGGACTTCAGAGACCCAGTACTTC
J gene: TRBJ2-5
clone size: few
D gene: .
V gene: TRBV29-1

CDR3 protein: CASSLRTSGIQYF
CDR3 DNA: TGTGCCAGCAGCTTACGGACTAGTGGCATTCAGTACTTC
J gene: TRBJ2-4
clone size: .
D gene: TRBD2
V gene: TRBV7-9

CDR3 protein: CASSLSLGGPGFQPQHF
CDR3 DNA: TGTGCCAGCAGTTTATCGCTCGGGGGACCTGGGTTTCAGCCCCAGCATTTT
J gene: TRBJ1-5
clone size: .
D gene: .
V gene: TRBV27

CDR3 protein: CSVGPGVQEQYF
CDR3 DNA: TGCAGCGTGGGCCCGGGGGTCCAAGAGCAGTACTTC
J gene: TRBJ2-7
clone size: .
D gene: .
V gene: TRBV29-1

CDR3 protein: CASSPTGGEQFF
CDR3 DNA: TGTGCCAGCAGCCCAACCGGGGGAGAGCAGTTCTTC
J gene: TRBJ2-1
clone size: .
D gene: .
V gene: TRBV14

CDR3 protein: CASSIAGGVNTGELFF
CDR3 DNA: TGTGCCAGTAGTATAGCTGGCGGGGTGAACACCGGGGAGCTGTTTTTT
J gene: TRBJ2-2
clone size: .
D gene: .
V gene: TRBV19

CDR3 protein: CSVVLGSMDTEAFF
CDR3 DNA: TGCAGCGTTGTCCTCGGGAGCATGGACACTGAAGCTTTCTTT
J gene: TRBJ1-1
clone size: .
D gene: .
V gene: TRBV29-1

CDR3 protein: CASSWTGGSDQPQHF
CDR3 DNA: TGCGCCAGCAGCTGGACAGGGGGTTCGGATCAGCCCCAGCATTTT
J gene: TRBJ1-5
clone size: large
D gene: TRBD1
V gene: TRBV10-2

CDR3 protein: CASSEAGSSYEQYF
CDR3 DNA: TGTGCCAGCAGTGAGGCAGGCAGCTCCTACGAGCAGTACTTC
J gene: TRBJ2-7
clone size: .
D gene: .
V gene: TRBV2

CDR3 protein: CASSMGGSSYNEQFF
CDR3 DNA: TGTGCCAGTAGTATGGGAGGGAGCTCCTACAATGAGCAGTTCTTC
J gene: TRBJ2-1
clone size: once
D gene: TRBD2
V gene: TRBV19

CDR3 protein: CASSPFLAGPLHTGELFF
CDR3 DNA: TGCGCCAGCAGCCCTTTCCTAGCGGGCCCCTTGCACACCGGGGAGCTGTTTTTT
J gene: TRBJ2-2
clone size: .
D gene: TRBD2
V gene: TRBV5-1

CDR3 protein: CASSQAGLVNGYTF
CDR3 DNA: TGCGCCAGCAGCCAAGCAGGGCTAGTAAATGGCTACACCTTC
J gene: TRBJ1-2
clone size: .
D gene: .
V gene: TRBV4-1

CDR3 protein: CTSSPRGGTSGRNEQFF
CDR3 DNA: TGCACCAGCAGCCCTCGGGGCGGGACTAGCGGGAGAAATGAGCAGTTCTTC
J gene: TRBJ2-1
clone size: .
D gene: .
V gene: TRBV1

CDR3 protein: CSVEVPITHDTQYF
CDR3 DNA: TGCAGCGTTGAAGTCCCGATCACACACGATACGCAGTATTTT
J gene: TRBJ2-3
clone size: .
D gene: .
V gene: TRBV29-1

CDR3 protein: CASSPEQGTEAFF
CDR3 DNA: TGTGCCAGCAGCCCAGAGCAGGGCACTGAAGCTTTCTTT
J gene: TRBJ1-1
clone size: .
D gene: .
V gene: TRBV7-6

CDR3 protein: CASSIGHADRSLNTEAFF
CDR3 DNA: TGTGCCAGTAGTATCGGCCACGCCGACAGGTCTCTGAACACTGAAGCTTTCTTT
J gene: TRBJ1-1
clone size: .
D gene: .
V gene: TRBV19

CDR3 protein: CASSSFGALETQYF
CDR3 DNA: TGTGCTAGCAGCTCATTTGGGGCCCTAGAGACCCAGTACTTC
J gene: TRBJ2-5
clone size: .
D gene: .
V gene: TRBV7-7

CDR3 protein: CAWEAGTPATNEKLFF
CDR3 DNA: TGTGCCTGGGAGGCCGGGACTCCTGCAACTAATGAAAAACTGTTTTTT
J gene: TRBJ1-4
clone size: few
D gene: .
V gene: TRBV30

CDR3 protein: CASSMGAPHQPQHF
CDR3 DNA: TGTGCCAGTAGTATGGGGGCGCCCCATCAGCCCCAGCATTTT
J gene: TRBJ1-5
clone size: few
D gene: .
V gene: TRBV19

CDR3 protein: CASSVEGAGLGLTDTQYF
CDR3 DNA: TGTGCCAGCAGCGTAGAGGGGGCGGGATTGGGTTTGACAGATACGCAGTATTTT
J gene: TRBJ2-3
clone size: .
D gene: .
V gene: TRBV9

CDR3 protein: CASSLELSGGPSTDTQYF
CDR3 DNA: TGTGCCAGCAGCTTAGAGTTGTCGGGAGGGCCCTCAACAGATACGCAGTATTTT
J gene: TRBJ2-3
clone size: .
D gene: TRBD2
V gene: TRBV7-8

CDR3 protein: CSVAFPGGGEKLFF
CDR3 DNA: TGCAGCGTTGCGTTCCCAGGGGGTGGGGAAAAACTGTTTTTT
J gene: TRBJ1-4
clone size: .
D gene: TRBD1
V gene: TRBV29-1

CDR3 protein: CASSKGGTGVEKLFF
CDR3 DNA: TGTGCCAGCAGCAAAGGGGGGACAGGGGTTGAAAAACTGTTTTTT
J gene: TRBJ1-4
clone size: .
D gene: TRBD1
V gene: TRBV7-9

CDR3 protein: CASSERRPGDIQYF
CDR3 DNA: TGCGCCAGCAGTGAACGAAGGCCCGGGGACATTCAGTACTTC
J gene: TRBJ2-4
clone size: .
D gene: .
V gene: TRBV10-1

CDR3 protein: CASSIRGSSYNEQFF
CDR3 DNA: TGTGCCAGTAGTATTCGCGGGAGCTCCTACAATGAGCAGTTCTTC
J gene: TRBJ2-1
clone size: .
D gene: TRBD2
V gene: TRBV19

CDR3 protein: CASSHPGEPGTEAFF
CDR3 DNA: TGTGCCAGCAGCCATCCGGGCGAACCGGGGACTGAAGCTTTCTTT
J gene: TRBJ1-1
clone size: .
D gene: .
V gene: TRBV5-4

CDR3 protein: CASSQGTSRGSYEQYF
CDR3 DNA: TGCGCCAGCAGCCAAGGGACGAGCAGGGGCTCCTACGAGCAGTACTTC
J gene: TRBJ2-7
clone size: once
D gene: .
V gene: TRBV4-1

CDR3 protein: CASSLGNYEQYF
CDR3 DNA: TGTGCCAGCAGTTTAGGCAACTACGAGCAGTACTTC
J gene: TRBJ2-7
clone size: once
D gene: .
V gene: TRBV28